This T cell receptor beta chain was recovered during a study of Ad26.COV2.S vaccination and SARS-CoV-2 variants. At the level of the study: Intramuscular Ad26.COV2.S doses were given once or twice, 56 days apart.

Treatment indicated: around 19 received Ad26.COV2.S at low or high dose, single or two shots; about five received placebo; per-sample allocation not given. After the first vaccine or placebo injection, samples were drawn on day 63. Wuhan-strain SARS-CoV-2 spike was expressed by the Ad26 vector that made up the vaccine. CDR3 length equals 14 residues. Germline CDR1 and CDR2: SGHRS and YFSETQ. V lost 3 bases, J lost 7 bases, and 5 bases stayed unmatched. Method: immunoSEQ multiplex PCR; TCRdb's copy keeps in-frame clones and lacks some. This sample has around 340,000 clones, with around nine tenths found just once.

Sample: peripheral blood, taken in a trial of Ad26.COV2.S vaccine versus placebo. The chain joins TRBV5-1 to TRBJ1-4, with 8 bases fitting TRBD1. This TCR was recovered from a person aged 18-60 years who received the Ad26.COV2.S COVID-19 vaccine or a placebo. The CDR3 protein is CASSSGQGLEKLFF. Here the CDR3 DNA reads TGCGCCAGCAGCTCTGGACAGGGTCTTGAAAAACTGTTTTTT.